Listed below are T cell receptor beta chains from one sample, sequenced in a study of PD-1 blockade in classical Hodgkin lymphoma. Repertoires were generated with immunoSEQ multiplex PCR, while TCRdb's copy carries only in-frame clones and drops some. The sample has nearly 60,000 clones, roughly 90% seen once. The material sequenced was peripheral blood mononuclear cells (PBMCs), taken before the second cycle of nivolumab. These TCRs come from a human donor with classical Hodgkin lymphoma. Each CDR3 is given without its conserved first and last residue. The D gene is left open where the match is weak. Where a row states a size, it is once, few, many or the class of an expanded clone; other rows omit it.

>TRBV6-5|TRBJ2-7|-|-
ASSYSNLGREQY
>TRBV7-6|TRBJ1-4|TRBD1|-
ASSFMGPLGGQRNEKLF
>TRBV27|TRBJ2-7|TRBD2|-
ASSSSSGRELDEQY
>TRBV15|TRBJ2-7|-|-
ATSRDQGSAYVRY
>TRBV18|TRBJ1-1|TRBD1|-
ASSPQFLDRAAEAF
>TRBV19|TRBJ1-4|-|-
ASTGGQTLGEKLF
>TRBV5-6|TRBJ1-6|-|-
ASSLTDQGRSPLH
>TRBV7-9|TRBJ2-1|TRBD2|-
ASSPSVGTSGRVI
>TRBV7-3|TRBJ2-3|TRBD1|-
ASSLSSLDRAADTQY
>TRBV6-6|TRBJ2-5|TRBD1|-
ASSLWTGSQETQY
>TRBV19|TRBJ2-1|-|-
ASSSHYRGNEQF
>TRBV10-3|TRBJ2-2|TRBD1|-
AISESTGETGELF
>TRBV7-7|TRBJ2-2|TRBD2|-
ASSRTVGGGPTGELF
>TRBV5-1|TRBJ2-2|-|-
ASSSDDSRAWVPGELF
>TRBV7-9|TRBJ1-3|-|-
ASSLAYRGNTIY
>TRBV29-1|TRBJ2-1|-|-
SAKSEGNEQF
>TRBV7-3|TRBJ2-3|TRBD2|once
ASSLKRLAGEGDTQY
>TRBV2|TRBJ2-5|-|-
ASSEVFGGQETQY
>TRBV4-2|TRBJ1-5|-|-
ASSQDLVGLGPQH
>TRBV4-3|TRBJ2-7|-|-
ASSQALFYEQY
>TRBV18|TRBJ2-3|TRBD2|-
ASSGALAGGITDTQY
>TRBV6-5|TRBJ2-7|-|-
ASSWGHEQY
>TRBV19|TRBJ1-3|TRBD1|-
ASSTTGAFSGNTIY
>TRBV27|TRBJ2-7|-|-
ASSAGLAPYEQY
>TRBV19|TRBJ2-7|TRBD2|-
ASSSLGAGEPYEQY
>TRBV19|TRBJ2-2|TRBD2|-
ASSTRLGLDNTGELF